The clone carrying this TCR beta chain was detected only once. This specimen comes from a study of blood T cell repertoires in COVID-19. The germline V and J ends were trimmed by 1 base and 0 bases, with 6 bases remaining between them. Germline CDR1 and CDR2: SEHNR and FQNEAQ (reference sequence). This CDR3 spans 15 amino acids. The assay was immunoSEQ multiplex PCR, and TCRdb's table has in-frame clones only and misses some. This sample has 150,000 or so clones, with roughly 90% found just once. In terms of age and location, participants ranged from about 18 to 95 years and lived in approximately 24 US areas.

The sequence came from a woman in her twenties or thirties with acute COVID-19. This chain joins TRBV7-9 and TRBJ1-4; D may be TRBD1 (5 bases). The source material was PBMCs or T cells enriched from blood (not recorded which). Written as DNA, the CDR3 is TGTGCCAGCAGCTTAGGACAGCCAACTAATGAAAAACTGTTTTTT. Translating gives CASSLGQPTNEKLFF. The full variable domain, completed using reference TRBV7-9 and TRBJ1-4, is DTGVSQNPRHKITKRGQNVTFRCDPISEHNRLYWYRQTLGQGPEFLTYFQNEAQLEKSRLLSDRFSAERPKGSFSTLEIQRTEQGDSAMYLCASSLGQPTNEKLFFGSGTQLSVL.